Shown below are 10 T cell receptor beta chains from a single sample sequenced in a study of CD8 T cells in ankylosing spondylitis. TCRdb re-analysed the 5' RACE reads in MiXCR, keeping a single row per CDR3 protein. The table has under 150,000 distinct CDR3 sequences, around 9.7% seen once. Sequenced: blood, either unsorted or a sorted T cell fraction (not recorded which). The receptors originated from a male donor with ankylosing spondylitis or in good health (not recorded which).

This clonotype was counted many times. The chain joins TRBV5-1 to TRBJ2-1; D unclear. Germline V gene data show CDR1 as SGHRS and CDR2 as YFSETQ. Trimming removed 0 bases from V and 1 base from J, with 11 bases in between. The CDR3 totals 16 residues. In nucleotides, the CDR3 is TGCGCCAGCAGCTTGGTGGGGTCCCATTCCTACAATGAGCAGTTCTTC. Encoded protein: CASSLVGSHSYNEQFF.

The CDR3 DNA sequence: TGTGCCAGCTCACACGGGACGGGAGAGACCCAGTACTTC. Translating it yields CASSHGTGETQYF. The chain is built from TRBV18 and TRBJ2-5, with D perhaps given as TRBD1 or TRBD2 (5 bases each). The CDR3 length is 13 residues. V was trimmed by 4 bases and J by 4 bases, leaving 10 bases between them. CDR1 KGHSH and CDR2 LQKENI come from the germline V gene.

This clonotype was detected ten times or more. The chain couples TRBV7-9 to TRBJ1-1; D unresolved. V lost 3 bases and J 1 base, leaving 6 bases between the germline ends. This CDR3 contains 13 residues. CDR1 and CDR2 from the germline V gene are SEHNR and FQNEAQ (reference sequence). For the CDR3, the DNA is TGTGCCAGCAGCTTTTACGGGAACACTGAAGCTTTCTTT. Amino acid sequence: CASSFYGNTEAFF.

This clonotype was found many times. J is TRBJ2-5 and V is TRBV29-1; no clear D gene. Germline V gives CDR1 SQVTM, CDR2 ANQGSEA. Trimming cost V 6 bases and J 0 bases, with 11 bases left between them. The CDR3 runs to 13 residues. Written as DNA, the CDR3 is TGCAGCGTCGAGACTGGGTACCAAGAGACCCAGTACTTC. Its translation is CSVETGYQETQYF.

This clonotype was seen a few times. The chain employs TRBV29-1 and TRBJ2-1, with 9 bases identical to TRBD1. The CDR3 is 15 amino acids. The junction had 3 bases not matched to a gene; V was cut back by 3 bases and J by 0 bases. Germline values: CDR1 SQVTM, CDR2 ANQGSEA. The CDR3 nucleotides are TGCAGCGTTGAGGGACAGGGAAGCTCCTACAATGAGCAGTTCTTC. This gives the protein CSVEGQGSSYNEQFF.

This clonotype was counted ten times or more. CDR3 sequence (DNA): TGCGCCACCCAGCCTCCTCCTAACTATGGCTACACCTTC. Protein: CATQPPPNYGYTF. The chain combines TRBV10-2 with TRBJ1-2; D is unclear. The CDR3 length is 13 residues. Germline CDR1 and CDR2: WSHSY and SAAADI. Trimming took off 10 bases at V and 0 bases at J, with 12 bases between the two ends.

This clonotype appeared many times. The chain uses TRBV10-3 and TRBJ1-5; possibly TRBD1 for D (5 bases). The CDR3 is 13 residues long. Germline values: CDR1 ENHRY, CDR2 SYGVKD. The ends were cut back, 4 bases at V and 7 bases at J, with 11 bases in the middle. The CDR3 spells CAISGAGKQPQHF. Written as DNA, the CDR3 is TGTGCCATCAGTGGGGCAGGGAAGCAGCCCCAGCATTTT.

At least ten counts were recorded for this clonotype. The gene calls are TRBV3-1 and TRBJ1-2; perhaps TRBD1 as D (5 bases). Germline loops: CDR1 LGHDT, CDR2 YNNKEL (reference sequence). The CDR3 runs to 12 residues. Trimming removed 3 bases from V and 5 bases from J, with 7 bases in between. The CDR3: CASSQGVYGYTF. DNA of the CDR3: TGTGCCAGCAGCCAGGGGGTATATGGCTACACCTTC.

This clonotype was observed at least ten times. The rearrangement joins TRBV20-1 to TRBJ2-5; D unresolved. CDR3 length equals 15 residues. CDR1 is DFQATT and CDR2 is SNEGSKA in the germline V gene (reference sequence). The V gene lost 2 bases and the J gene lost 7 bases, with 20 bases spanning the gap. This CDR3 reads CSARTPIQRLGTQYF. The CDR3 region has the DNA TGCAGTGCTAGAACTCCCATACAAAGATTGGGGACCCAGTACTTC.

This clonotype was observed many times. This chain joins TRBV6-1 and TRBJ1-5; no clear D gene. Trimming took off 6 bases at V and 16 bases at J, with 22 bases between the two ends. This CDR3 has 13 residues. Germline V gene data show CDR1 as MNHNS and CDR2 as SASEGT. CDR3 nucleotides: TGTGCCAGCAGGAAAACGGGGTCCTCTGCGGGACATTTT. Translating gives CASRKTGSSAGHF.